The text below deals with one T cell receptor (beta chain). This clonotype has a count of ten or more. Its target antigen remains unknown. Within one base of it there is no much larger clone, and no base qualities were kept. TCR cDNA was made using 5'RACE template switching, a step that added a universal primer site and unique molecular identifiers. Priming for cDNA synthesis came from both the TCR alpha and TCR beta constant segments. Two PCR steps were used to amplify libraries, with sample barcodes and sequencing adapters being added in the second step. Sequencing of the libraries was done on either Illumina HiSeq 2500 (2x100 bp) or NovaSeq (2x150 bp). As for how the authors treated the data: MIGEC was used to demultiplex reads and collapse the reads into UMI consensus sequences, and MiXCR was used for V(D)J alignment. Vaccine-responding clonotypes were defined with edgeR using replicate PBMC samples, requiring FDR below 0.01 and a log2 fold change above 5 up to day 15. Each bulk clonotype was labeled CD4 or CD8 based on which sequenced repertoire, CD4 or CD8, contained the clonotype at higher abundance. TCRdb reworked the public reads: Q25 trimming with fastp, MiXCR clone assembly, productive beta chains retained. Every CDR3 protein is listed once, alongside the most common genes and DNA of its rows. The V and J calls shown here were made by TCRdb, not taken from the authors' results. The table for this sample lists about 170,000 distinct CDR3 sequences; about 6.2% of them were counted only once. The biggest ten clones account for nearly 3% of the sample.

This record belongs to a study of T cells after yellow fever vaccination (dated by TCRdb to between 2017 and 2020). Turning to the overall study: Libraries from fractions with low cell numbers were prepared with the SMART-Seq v4 Ultra Low Input RNA kit. Two healthy male donors, one aged 18 to 30 and one aged 30 to 39 years, made up the cohort. Blood was drawn at multiple timepoints before and after primary and secondary immunization, with bulk PBMC replicates and cell subsets isolated. Bulk TCR alpha and beta repertoires were sequenced longitudinally to track T-cell clones before and after primary and booster YFV17D yellow fever vaccination. Broad study findings and their caveats: Compared with the primary T-cell response, the secondary T-cell response was faster but weaker, reaching its peak on day 5 rather than on day 15. Because abundant contaminating clonotypes from the bulk population could be contained in FACS-sorted repertoires, computational filtering was required. After the booster, most of the clones that had expanded following primary vaccination were detected again (roughly 97% of CD4 and 88% of CD8), which suggests that memory was broadly maintained. A small fraction of clonotypes showed up in both the CD4 and CD8 compartments, probably as a result of convergent recombination. Only a couple of donors were included in the study, so the extent to which the findings can be generalized is limited.

The trim is 3 bases for V and 6 bases for J, with a gap of 9 bases between the germline ends. CDR1 and CDR2 were assigned from the germline V gene as SGHRS and YFSETQ. Taken from cysteine to phenylalanine, the CDR3 has 12 residues. This entry keeps only the CDR3 DNA: 36 bases, framed from base 1. The treatment or condition label on this specimen signifies: live attenuated yellow fever vaccine strain. PBMCs were isolated from peripheral blood using a standard Ficoll-Paque protocol. CD4 and CD8 T-cell fractions were isolated with Dynabeads CD4 and CD8 positive selection kits. RNA was extracted with TriZol from bulk PBMCs, CD4 and CD8 fractions, and dextramer-positive and dextramer-negative fractions.

The origin of this receptor is a young man who received the YFV17D yellow fever vaccine. The chain is made from TRBV5-1 and TRBJ1-1; too little of a D gene remains to name it. Sequences were derived from CD4+ T cells sorted from PBMCs, sampled on the day of the first yellow fever vaccination. The DNA reads as follows: TGCGCCAGCAGCTCGAGCCTCGCTGAAGCTTTCTTT. It is translated as CASSSSLAEAFF. The CDR3 plus the reference TRBV5-1 and TRBJ1-1 genes for the other parts give the full variable domain: KAGVTQTPRYLIKTRGQQVTLSCSPISGHRSVSWYQQTPGQGLQFLFEYFSETQRNKGNFPGRFSGRQFSNSRSEMNVSTLELGDSALYLCASSSSLAEAFFGQGTRLTVV.